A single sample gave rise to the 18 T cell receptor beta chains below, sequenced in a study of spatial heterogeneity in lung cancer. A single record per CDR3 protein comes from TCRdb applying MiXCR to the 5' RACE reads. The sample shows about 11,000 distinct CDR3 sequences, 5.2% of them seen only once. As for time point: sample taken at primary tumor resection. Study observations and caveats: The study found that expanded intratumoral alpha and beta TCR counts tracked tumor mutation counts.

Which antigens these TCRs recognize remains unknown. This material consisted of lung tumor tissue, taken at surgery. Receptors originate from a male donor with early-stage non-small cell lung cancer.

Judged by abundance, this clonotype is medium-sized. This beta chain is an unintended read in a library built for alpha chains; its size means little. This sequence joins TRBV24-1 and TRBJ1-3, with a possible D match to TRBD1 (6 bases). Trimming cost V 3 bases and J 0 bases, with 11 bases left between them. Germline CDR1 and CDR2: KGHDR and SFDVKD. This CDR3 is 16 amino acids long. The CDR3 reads CATSDTGMGSGNTIYF. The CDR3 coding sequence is TGTGCCACCAGTGATACAGGGATGGGCTCTGGAAACACCATATATTTT.

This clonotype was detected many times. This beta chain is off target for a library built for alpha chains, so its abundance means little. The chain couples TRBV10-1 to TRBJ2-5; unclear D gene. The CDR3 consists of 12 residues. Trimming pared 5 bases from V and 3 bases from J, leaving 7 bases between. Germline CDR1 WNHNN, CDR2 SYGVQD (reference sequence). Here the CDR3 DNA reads TGCGCCAGCAGTAAAGGGAAAGAGACCCAGTACTTC. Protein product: CASSKGKETQYF.

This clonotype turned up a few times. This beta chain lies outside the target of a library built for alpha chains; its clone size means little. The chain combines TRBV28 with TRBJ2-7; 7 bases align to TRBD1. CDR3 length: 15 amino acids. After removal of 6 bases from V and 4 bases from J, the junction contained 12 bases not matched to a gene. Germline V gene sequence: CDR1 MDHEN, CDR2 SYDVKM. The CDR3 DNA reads TGTGCCAGCAGCCCTTCGGTTGAGGGGGCGTACGAGCAGTACTTC. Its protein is CASSPSVEGAYEQYF.

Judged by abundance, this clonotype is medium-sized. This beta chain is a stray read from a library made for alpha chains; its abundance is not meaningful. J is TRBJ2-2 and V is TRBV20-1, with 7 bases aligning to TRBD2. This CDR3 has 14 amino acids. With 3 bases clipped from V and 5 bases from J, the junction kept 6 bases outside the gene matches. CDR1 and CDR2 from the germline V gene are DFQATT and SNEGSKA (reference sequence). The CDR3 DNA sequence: TGCAGTGCTAGGGCTAGCGGTCGTACCGGGGAGCTGTTTTTT. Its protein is CSARASGRTGELFF.

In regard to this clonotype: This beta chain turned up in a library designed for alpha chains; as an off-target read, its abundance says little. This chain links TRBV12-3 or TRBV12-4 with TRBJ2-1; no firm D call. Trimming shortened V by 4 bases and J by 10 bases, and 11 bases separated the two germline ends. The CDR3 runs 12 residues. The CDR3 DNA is TGTGCCAGCAGTTATCGAAGGCAGGAGCAGTTCTTC. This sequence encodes CASSYRRQEQFF.

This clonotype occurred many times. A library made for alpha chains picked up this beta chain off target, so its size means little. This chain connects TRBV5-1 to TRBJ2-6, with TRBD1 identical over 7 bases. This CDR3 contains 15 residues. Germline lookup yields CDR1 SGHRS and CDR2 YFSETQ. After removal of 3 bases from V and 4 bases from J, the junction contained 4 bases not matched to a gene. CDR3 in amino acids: CASSSQGTGANVLTF. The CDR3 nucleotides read TGCGCCAGCAGCTCACAGGGGACAGGGGCCAACGTCCTGACTTTC. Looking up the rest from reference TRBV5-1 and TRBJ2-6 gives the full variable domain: KAGVTQTPRYLIKTRGQQVTLSCSPISGHRSVSWYQQTPGQGLQFLFEYFSETQRNKGNFPGRFSGRQFSNSRSEMNVSTLELGDSALYLCASSSQGTGANVLTFGAGSRLTVL.

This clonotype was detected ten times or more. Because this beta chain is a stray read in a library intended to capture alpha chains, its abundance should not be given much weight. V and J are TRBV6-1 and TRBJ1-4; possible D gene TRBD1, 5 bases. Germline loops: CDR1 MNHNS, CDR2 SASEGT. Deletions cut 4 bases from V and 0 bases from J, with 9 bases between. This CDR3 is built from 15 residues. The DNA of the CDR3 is TGTGCCAGCAGTGGACAGATTGCAACTAATGAAAAACTGTTTTTT. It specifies CASSGQIATNEKLFF.

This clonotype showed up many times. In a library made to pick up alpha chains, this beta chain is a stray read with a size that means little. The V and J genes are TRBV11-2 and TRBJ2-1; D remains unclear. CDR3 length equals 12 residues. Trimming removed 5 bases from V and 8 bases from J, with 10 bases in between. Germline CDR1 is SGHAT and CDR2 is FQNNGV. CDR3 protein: CASSPSYHEQFF. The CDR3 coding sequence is TGTGCCAGCAGCCCCAGTTACCATGAGCAGTTCTTC.

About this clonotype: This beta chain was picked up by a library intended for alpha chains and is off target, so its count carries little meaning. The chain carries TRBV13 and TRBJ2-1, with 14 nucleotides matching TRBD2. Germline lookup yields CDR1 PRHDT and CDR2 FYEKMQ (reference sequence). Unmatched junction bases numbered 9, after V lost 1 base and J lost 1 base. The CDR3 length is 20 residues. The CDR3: CASSLEGLAGATRSYNEQFF. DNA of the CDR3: TGTGCCAGCAGCTTAGAGGGACTAGCGGGGGCCACCAGGTCCTACAATGAGCAGTTCTTC.

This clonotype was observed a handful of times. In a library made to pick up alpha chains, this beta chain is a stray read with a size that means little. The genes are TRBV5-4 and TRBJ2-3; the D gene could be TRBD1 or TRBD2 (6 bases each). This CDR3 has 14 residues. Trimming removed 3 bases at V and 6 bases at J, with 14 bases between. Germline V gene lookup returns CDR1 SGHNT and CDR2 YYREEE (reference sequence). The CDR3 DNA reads TGTGCCAGCAGCTCCCAGGGGAGCGGGGATACGCAGTATTTT. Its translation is CASSSQGSGDTQYF.

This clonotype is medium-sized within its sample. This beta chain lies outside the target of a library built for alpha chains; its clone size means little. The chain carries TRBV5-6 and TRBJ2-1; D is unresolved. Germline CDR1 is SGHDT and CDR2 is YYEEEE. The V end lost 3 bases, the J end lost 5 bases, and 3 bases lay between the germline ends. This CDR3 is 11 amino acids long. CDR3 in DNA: TGTGCCAGCAGCTGGGACAATGAGCAGTTCTTC. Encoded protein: CASSWDNEQFF.

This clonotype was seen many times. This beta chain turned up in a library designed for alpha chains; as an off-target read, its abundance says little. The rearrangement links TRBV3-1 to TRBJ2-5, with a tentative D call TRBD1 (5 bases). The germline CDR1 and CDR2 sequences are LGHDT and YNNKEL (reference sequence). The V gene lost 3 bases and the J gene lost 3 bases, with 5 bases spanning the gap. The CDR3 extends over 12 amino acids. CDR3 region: CASSHREETQYF. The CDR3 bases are TGTGCCAGCAGCCACAGGGAAGAGACCCAGTACTTC.

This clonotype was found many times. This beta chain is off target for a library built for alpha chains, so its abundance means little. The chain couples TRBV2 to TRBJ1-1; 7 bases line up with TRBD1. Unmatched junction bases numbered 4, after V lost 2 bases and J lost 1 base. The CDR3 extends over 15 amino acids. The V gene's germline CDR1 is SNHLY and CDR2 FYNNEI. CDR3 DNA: TGTGCCAGCAGTGAAACGGGACAGCCGAACACTGAAGCTTTCTTT. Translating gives CASSETGQPNTEAFF.

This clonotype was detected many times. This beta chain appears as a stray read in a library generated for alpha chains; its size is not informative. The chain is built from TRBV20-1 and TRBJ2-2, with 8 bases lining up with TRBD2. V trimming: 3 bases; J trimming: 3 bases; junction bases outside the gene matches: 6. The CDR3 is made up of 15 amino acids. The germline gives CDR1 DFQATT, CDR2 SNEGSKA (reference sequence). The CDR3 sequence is CSASVGTSDTGELFF. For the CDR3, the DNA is TGCAGTGCTAGCGTTGGGACTAGTGACACCGGGGAGCTGTTTTTT.

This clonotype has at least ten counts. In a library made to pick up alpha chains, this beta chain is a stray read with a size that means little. CDR3 protein: CASSELAVSYNEQFF. The CDR3 region has the DNA TGCGCCAGCAGTGAACTAGCGGTCTCCTACAATGAGCAGTTCTTC. J is TRBJ2-1 and V is TRBV10-2, with 8 nucleotides matching TRBD2. CDR1 is WSHSY and CDR2 is SAAADI in the germline V gene. The J segment lost 0 bases and the V segment lost 3 bases, leaving 1 base of the junction unmatched. The CDR3 covers 15 residues.

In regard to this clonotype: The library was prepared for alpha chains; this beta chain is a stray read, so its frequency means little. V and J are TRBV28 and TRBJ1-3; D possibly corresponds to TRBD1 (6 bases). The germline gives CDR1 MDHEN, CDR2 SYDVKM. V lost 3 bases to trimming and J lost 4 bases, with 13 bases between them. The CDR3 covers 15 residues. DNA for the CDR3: TGTGCCAGCAGTTTTTGGGGGGCGACGGGAAACACCATATATTTT. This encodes CASSFWGATGNTIYF. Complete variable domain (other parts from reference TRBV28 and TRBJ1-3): DVKVTQSSRYLVKRTGEKVFLECVQDMDHENMFWYRQDPGLGLRLIYFSYDVKMKEKGDIPEGYSVSREKKERFSLILESASTNQTSMYLCASSFWGATGNTIYFGEGSWLTVV.

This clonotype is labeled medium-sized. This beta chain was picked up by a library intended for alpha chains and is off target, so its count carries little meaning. This chain's CDR3 is CASSIAVRTSTDTQYF. CDR3 DNA sequence: TGTGCCAGTAGTATAGCTGTCAGAACAAGCACAGATACGCAGTATTTT. The rearrangement links TRBV19 to TRBJ2-3; D call uncertain. This CDR3 is built from 16 residues. Per the germline V gene, CDR1 is LNHDA and CDR2 is SQIVND (reference sequence). V lost 1 base, J lost 0 bases, and 11 bases lay in between.

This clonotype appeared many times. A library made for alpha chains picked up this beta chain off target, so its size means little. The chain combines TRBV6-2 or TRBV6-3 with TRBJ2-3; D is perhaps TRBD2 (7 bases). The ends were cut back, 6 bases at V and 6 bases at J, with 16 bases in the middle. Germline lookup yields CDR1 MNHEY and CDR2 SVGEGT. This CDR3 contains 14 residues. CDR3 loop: CASSTGRGRDTQYF. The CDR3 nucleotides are TGTGCCAGCAGCACAGGGAGGGGTCGGGATACGCAGTATTTT.